The 23 T cell receptor beta chains given below trace back to one sample, sequenced in a study of blood T cell repertoires in COVID-19 (dated by TCRdb to 2020 to 2022). The method was the immunoSEQ multiplex PCR assay. TCRdb holds this immuneACCESS table with in-frame rearrangements only. Some clones are missing; in checked studies, unresolved V genes explain under half, and the rest has no known cause. Recorded for this sample are roughly 250,000 clones; 84% of them occurred a single time. Around 9.2% of the sample goes to the ten largest clones. Material for sequencing was peripheral blood. These receptors came from a human donor in a cohort sampled during active COVID-19.

The genes are TRBV11-2 and TRBJ2-1, with D perhaps TRBD1 (5 bases). The CDR3 length is 13 residues. The V end was cut by 2 bases, the J end by 7 bases, with 9 bases between. Germline V gives CDR1 SGHAT, CDR2 FQNNGV. In DNA form, the CDR3 reads TGTGCCAGCAGCTTACTTCAGGGAAATGAGCAGTTCTTC. Protein product: CASSLLQGNEQFF.

This clone has only one observation. The chain is built from TRBV4-2 and TRBJ2-7, with TRBD1 matching over 11 bases. The germline CDR1 and CDR2 sequences are LGHNA and YNFKEQ. V lost 2 bases to trimming and J lost 4 bases; unmatched junction nucleotides: 4. This CDR3 spans 15 amino acids. CDR3 coding DNA: TGTGCCAGCAGCCAATCCGGGACAGGGGGGTACGAGCAGTACTTC. Protein: CASSQSGTGGYEQYF.

The gene calls are TRBV4-1 and TRBJ1-2, with TRBD1 identical over 8 bases. This CDR3 has 15 residues. Germline V gene lookup returns CDR1 MGHRA and CDR2 YSYEKL. V gave up 5 bases and J gave up 6 bases; unmatched junction bases: 11. CDR3 DNA: TGCGCCAGCAGCACGCGGACAGGGAGAAAGAATGGCTACACCTTC. This encodes CASSTRTGRKNGYTF.

The rearrangement joins TRBV18 to TRBJ1-1; TRBD1 agrees at 9 bases. This CDR3 is 16 amino acids long. V lost 4 bases, J lost 2 bases, and 8 bases stayed unmatched. CDR1 and CDR2 from the germline V gene are KGHSH and LQKENI. The CDR3 DNA is TGTGCCAGCTCACTTTCGACAGGGGGGATAAACACTGAAGCTTTCTTT. Its protein is CASSLSTGGINTEAFF.

CDR3 sequence: CASSLSAALNTEAFF. DNA of the CDR3: TGTGCCAGCAGCCTTTCAGCGGCTTTGAACACTGAAGCTTTCTTT. The V call is TRBV3-1 (or the pseudogene TRBV3-2), the J call TRBJ1-1; the D is unclear. This CDR3 comprises 15 residues. The V gene lost 4 bases and the J gene lost 0 bases, with 12 bases spanning the gap. From germline, CDR1 is LGHDT and CDR2 YNNKEL (reference sequence).

The rearrangement uses TRBV6-1 and TRBJ1-2; a possible D gene is TRBD1 (6 bases). CDR1 and CDR2 from the germline V gene are MNHNS and SASEGT. This CDR3 is 14 amino acids long. The V end was cut by 2 bases, the J end by 4 bases, with 11 bases between. The CDR3 bases are TGTGCCAGCAGTGAAAGAGGGACATTCTATGGCTACACCTTC. Protein: CASSERGTFYGYTF.

The chain recombines TRBV19 with TRBJ1-4, with 9 bases fitting TRBD1. Germline-derived CDR1 and CDR2 are LNHDA and SQIVND (reference sequence). This CDR3 comprises 16 residues. J lost 7 bases, V lost 6 bases, and 12 bases had no gene match. CDR3 sequence: CASSLHQTGGGEKLFF. Here the CDR3 DNA reads TGTGCCAGTAGCTTACATCAGACAGGGGGTGGTGAAAAACTGTTTTTT.

The chain uses TRBV6-2 or TRBV6-3 and TRBJ2-7, with 12 bases identical to TRBD1. Per germline, CDR1 MNHEY and CDR2 SVGEGT. V lost 1 base, J lost 3 bases, and 4 bases stayed unmatched. This CDR3 contains 16 residues. The CDR3: CASSYWGTGGNYEQYF. The CDR3 nucleotides read TGTGCCAGCAGTTACTGGGGGACAGGGGGCAACTACGAGCAGTACTTC.

This clone is a singleton in its sample. This chain uses TRBV7-2 with TRBJ2-3; 9 bases map to TRBD2. With 5 bases clipped from V and 1 base from J, the junction kept 13 bases outside the gene matches. The CDR3 is made up of 18 amino acids. Germline V gene data show CDR1 as SGHTA and CDR2 as FQGNSA. This chain's CDR3 is CASSPTAGGAWGTDTQYF. CDR3 nucleotides: TGTGCCAGCAGCCCTACTGCGGGAGGGGCGTGGGGCACAGATACGCAGTATTTT.

This clone occurred once. The V call is TRBV6-5, the J call TRBJ2-7; tentative D call: TRBD2 (5 bases). The ends were cut back, 0 bases at V and 6 bases at J, with 15 bases in the middle. Germline lookup yields CDR1 MNHEY and CDR2 SVGAGI. This CDR3 spans 15 amino acids. The DNA of the CDR3 is TGTGCCAGCAGTTACTCGTCGGCTAGCCGGGGCGAGCAGTACTTC. It yields the protein CASSYSSASRGEQYF.

The gene calls are TRBV6-5 and TRBJ2-1; TRBD2 matches 9 bases. After removal of 2 bases from V and 4 bases from J, the junction contained 3 bases not matched to a gene. The germline V gene has CDR1 MNHEY and CDR2 SVGAGI. The CDR3 has 15 amino acids. DNA of the CDR3: TGTGCCAGCAGTTACCGACTAGCGGAGTACAATGAGCAGTTCTTC. Protein sequence: CASSYRLAEYNEQFF.

The chain combines TRBV5-1 with TRBJ1-1; 10 bases agree with TRBD1. CDR1 is SGHRS and CDR2 is YFSETQ in the germline V gene. There are 16 residues in the CDR3. J was trimmed by 4 bases and V by 2 bases; bases with no gene match: 8. As DNA, the CDR3 is TGCGCCAGCAGCTTCTCCGGGACAGGGGAGGGCACTGAAGCTTTCTTT. Its protein is CASSFSGTGEGTEAFF.

The V call is TRBV4-2, the J call TRBJ2-1, with 11 bases aligning to TRBD2. Germline V gene sequence: CDR1 LGHNA, CDR2 YNFKEQ. Trimming cost V 1 base and J 0 bases; bases outside gene matches: 11. The CDR3 length is 20 residues. The CDR3 DNA reads TGTGCCAGCAGCCAAGCATCTTTGGCACTAGCGGGGGACTCCTACAATGAGCAGTTCTTC. Amino acids: CASSQASLALAGDSYNEQFF.

The gene calls are TRBV5-6 and TRBJ2-7; maybe TRBD2 (5 bases). Germline V gives CDR1 SGHDT, CDR2 YYEEEE. Between the trimmed V and J ends, which lost 6 bases and 0 bases, there was a span of 13 bases. CDR3 length: 14 residues. CDR3 DNA sequence: TGTGCCAGCACCCCGACGGGGAGCTCCTACGAGCAGTACTTC. Amino acid sequence: CASTPTGSSYEQYF.

V is TRBV27 and J is TRBJ2-1; 15 bases align to TRBD2. Germline CDR1 MNHEY, CDR2 SMNVEV (reference sequence). Unmatched junction bases numbered 8, after V lost 8 bases and J lost 9 bases. The CDR3 is made up of 15 amino acids. CDR3 sequence reads: CASRRTSGRALEQFF. The CDR3 nucleotides are TGTGCCAGCCGCCGGACTAGCGGGAGGGCCCTTGAGCAGTTCTTC.

As DNA, the CDR3 is TGTGCCAGCAGCCCGGAGGACAGGTCCGGGTTGGAGACCCAGTACTTC. Amino acid sequence: CASSPEDRSGLETQYF. The chain joins TRBV4-2 to TRBJ2-5; 7 bases match TRBD1. In germline, CDR1 is LGHNA, CDR2 YNFKEQ. V was pared by 4 bases and J by 5 bases, with 13 bases of the junction left unmatched. The CDR3 is made up of 16 amino acids.

V is TRBV5-6 and J is TRBJ2-7; D unresolved. This CDR3 spans 15 amino acids. V was clipped by 1 base and J by 4 bases, with 15 bases between them. In germline, CDR1 is SGHDT, CDR2 YYEEEE. The CDR3 DNA is TGTGCCAGCAGCTTGACCTCCGCCCGTCGGTACGAGCAGTACTTC. Encoded protein: CASSLTSARRYEQYF. The full variable domain, in which reference TRBV5-6 and TRBJ2-7 provide the parts outside the CDR3, is DAGVTQSPTHLIKTRGQQVTLRCSPKSGHDTVSWYQQALGQGPQFIFQYYEEEERQRGNFPDRFSGHQFPNYSSELNVNALLLGDSALYLCASSLTSARRYEQYFGPGTRLTVT.

The V gene is TRBV9, the J gene TRBJ1-4; D may be TRBD1 (5 bases). Trimming pared 4 bases from V and 2 bases from J, leaving 12 bases between. This CDR3 is 15 amino acids long. The germline V gene encodes CDR1 SGDLS and CDR2 YYNGEE. The CDR3 spells CASSPRQNTNEKLFF. As DNA, the CDR3 is TGTGCCAGCAGCCCTAGACAGAACACTAATGAAAAACTGTTTTTT.

The chain is built from TRBV6-2 or TRBV6-3 and TRBJ2-7, with 9 bases fitting TRBD1. The CDR3 has 15 amino acids. V lost 5 bases to trimming and J lost 1 base; unmatched junction nucleotides: 6. Germline V gene lookup returns CDR1 MNHEY and CDR2 SVGEGT. CDR3 bases: TGTGCCAGCAGTGACCCCGGGACAGGGTCCTACGAGCAGTACTTC. It yields the protein CASSDPGTGSYEQYF.

The chain is built from TRBV18 and TRBJ1-1; D is possibly TRBD1 (5 bases). V dropped 4 bases and J dropped 1 base, with 13 bases sitting between them. Germline V gene lookup returns CDR1 KGHSH and CDR2 LQKENI. The CDR3 has 15 amino acids. CDR3 region: CASSLGQGTNTEAFF. The CDR3 bases are TGTGCCAGCTCACTCGGACAAGGAACGAACACTGAAGCTTTCTTT. The full variable domain, rest sourced from reference TRBV18 and TRBJ1-1, is NAGVMQNPRHLVRRRGQEARLRCSPMKGHSHVYWYRQLPEEGLKFMVYLQKENIIDESGMPKERFSAEFPKEGPSILRIQQVVRGDSAAYFCASSLGQGTNTEAFFGQGTRLTVV.

This clone was seen a single time. The chain couples TRBV3-1 (or the pseudogene TRBV3-2) to TRBJ2-7, with D possibly TRBD1 on 5 matching bases. Germline CDR1 and CDR2: LGHDT and YNNKEL (reference sequence). This CDR3 is 14 amino acids long. V was pared by 4 bases and J by 0 bases, with 10 bases between. CDR3 protein: CASSRQLDSYEQYF. CDR3 nucleotides: TGTGCCAGCAGCCGACAGTTAGACTCCTACGAGCAGTACTTC.

This sequence joins TRBV2 and TRBJ1-4; no firm D call. This CDR3 is 17 amino acids long. V lost 3 bases, J lost 0 bases, and 14 bases lay in between. Germline assignment: CDR1 SNHLY and CDR2 FYNNEI. CDR3 protein: CASSDRGFGTTNEKLFF. CDR3 coding DNA: TGTGCCAGCAGTGATCGAGGGTTTGGGACAACTAATGAAAAACTGTTTTTT. Complete variable domain (other parts from reference TRBV2 and TRBJ1-4): EPEVTQTPSHQVTQMGQEVILRCVPISNHLYFYWYRQILGQKVEFLVSFYNNEISEKSEIFDDQFSVERPDGSNFTLKIRSTKLEDSAMYFCASSDRGFGTTNEKLFFGSGTQLSVL.

The gene calls are TRBV5-6 and TRBJ2-7; 7 bases fit TRBD1. The CDR3 is made up of 15 amino acids. V trimming: 4 bases; J trimming: 0 bases; junction bases outside the gene matches: 7. From germline, CDR1 is SGHDT and CDR2 YYEEEE. The CDR3 DNA is TGTGCCAGCAGCCCCGGGGACAGAAGCTCCTACGAGCAGTACTTC. It specifies CASSPGDRSSYEQYF. Filled out from reference TRBV5-6 and TRBJ2-7, the complete variable domain reads DAGVTQSPTHLIKTRGQQVTLRCSPKSGHDTVSWYQQALGQGPQFIFQYYEEEERQRGNFPDRFSGHQFPNYSSELNVNALLLGDSALYLCASSPGDRSSYEQYFGPGTRLTVT.